Sequencing of this T cell receptor beta chain was carried out in a study of Graves' ophthalmopathy and Graves' hyperthyroidism. The length of the CDR3 is 14 residues. Trimming took off 0 bases at V and 7 bases at J, with 10 bases between the two ends. Germline CDR1 WSHSY, CDR2 SAAADI. The TCR beta CDR3 regions underwent amplification from RNA transcripts. Second-round multiplex PCR followed a first-round RT-PCR using HTBI primers. TCRdb redid the calling of the multiplex PCR reads with MiXCR, one entry per CDR3 protein. The sample holds 650,000 to 900,000 distinct CDR3 sequences, roughly 41% seen once.

J is TRBJ1-5 and V is TRBV10-2; D is uncertain. This receptor was obtained from an adult man with Graves' ophthalmopathy. The material sequenced was peripheral blood. DNA of the CDR3: TGCGCCAGCAGTGAGTCGCTGACCTTGCAGCCCCAGCATTTT. Its translation: CASSESLTLQPQHF.